This T cell receptor beta chain is drawn from a study of blood T cell repertoires in COVID-19. For the study at large: The United States, Italy and Spain supplied acute and convalescent COVID-19 samples. T cells, B-cell-depleted T cells, or PBMCs supplied cDNA or gDNA.

Authors' methods: Researchers report that nucleated cell counts were estimated from reference gene primer amplification. This table comes from immunoSEQ multiplex PCR, and its TCRdb copy is limited to in-frame clones, with some not included. For V, J and clone size, that table is used; D and trimming come from the DNA. This sample carries about 200,000 clones, 70% to 90% of them seen once, and the ten largest clones take almost 5%. CDR1 and CDR2 from the germline V gene are MNHEY and SVGAGI. Trimming removed 6 bases at V and 2 bases at J, with 14 bases between. The CDR3 extends over 14 amino acids. Sequenced: peripheral blood. The source is a woman aged 80 or older with acute or convalescent COVID-19. The rearrangement links TRBV6-5 to TRBJ2-7; D possibly corresponds to TRBD2 (6 bases). Here the CDR3 reads CASRLGTGAYEQYF. The CDR3 DNA reads TGTGCCAGCAGGCTCGGGACGGGGGCCTACGAGCAGTACTTC.